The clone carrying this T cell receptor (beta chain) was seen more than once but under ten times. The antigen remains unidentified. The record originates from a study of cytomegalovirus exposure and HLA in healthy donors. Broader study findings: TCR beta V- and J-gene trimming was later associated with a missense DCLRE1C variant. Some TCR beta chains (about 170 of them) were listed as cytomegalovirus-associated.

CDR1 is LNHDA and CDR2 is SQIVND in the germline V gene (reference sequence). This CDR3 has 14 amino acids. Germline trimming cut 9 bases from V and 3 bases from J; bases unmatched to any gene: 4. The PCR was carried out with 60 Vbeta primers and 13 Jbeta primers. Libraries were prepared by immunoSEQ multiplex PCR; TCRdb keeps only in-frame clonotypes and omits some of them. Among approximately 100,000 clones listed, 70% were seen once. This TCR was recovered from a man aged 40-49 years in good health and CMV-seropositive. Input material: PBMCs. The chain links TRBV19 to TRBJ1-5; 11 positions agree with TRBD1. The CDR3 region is CASGTGGFNQPQHF. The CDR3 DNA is TGTGCCAGCGGGACAGGGGGTTTCAATCAGCCCCAGCATTTT.